The following is a T cell receptor (beta chain) sequence with its context. Just one base apart from a much larger clone, this may be a read error. The data derive from a study of regulatory T cells in long-lasting Graves disease. Time point here: persistent/refractory GD, antithyroid drugs over 5 years with positive TRAb. The TCR library was made from RNA that had been extracted from PBMCs in TRIzol. Researchers made TCR beta libraries by using iRepertoire HTBI primers and running Arm-PCR on CDR3 regions. In TCRdb, the multiplex PCR reads were re-called with MiXCR into one record per CDR3 protein. The sample contains about 340,000 distinct CDR3 sequences, around 19% of which appear only once. Sequenced here: peripheral blood mononuclear cells (PBMCs), sampled when the disease was refractory, from a patient treated with antithyroid drugs. The source is a female donor with Graves disease.

The CDR3 spells CASSSGTSGRAGPLTYEQYF. CDR3 in DNA: TGTGCCAGCAGTTCCGGGACTAGCGGGAGGGCCGGTCCCCTTACCTACGAGCAGTACTTC. This chain links TRBV28 with TRBJ2-7; 16 positions agree with TRBD2. Losses at the gene ends were 4 bases for V and 2 bases for J; bases not matched to a gene: 14. Germline CDR1 and CDR2: MDHEN and SYDVKM. The CDR3 runs to 20 residues.